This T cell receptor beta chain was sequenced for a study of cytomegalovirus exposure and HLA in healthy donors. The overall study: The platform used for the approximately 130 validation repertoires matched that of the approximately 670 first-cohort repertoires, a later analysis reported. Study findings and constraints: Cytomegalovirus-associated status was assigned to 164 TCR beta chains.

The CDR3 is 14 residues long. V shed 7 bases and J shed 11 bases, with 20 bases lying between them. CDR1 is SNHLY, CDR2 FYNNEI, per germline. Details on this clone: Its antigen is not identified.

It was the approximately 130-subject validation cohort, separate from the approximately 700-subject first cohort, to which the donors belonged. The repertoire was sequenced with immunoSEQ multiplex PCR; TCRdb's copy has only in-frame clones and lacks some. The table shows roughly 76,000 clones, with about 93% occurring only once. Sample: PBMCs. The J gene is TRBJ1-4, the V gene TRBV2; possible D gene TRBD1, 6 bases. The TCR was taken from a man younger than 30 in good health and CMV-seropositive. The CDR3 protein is CASTLRQGSQKLFF. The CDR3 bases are TGTGCCAGCACATTGCGGCAGGGGAGCCAGAAACTGTTTTTT.